This passage covers 23 T cell receptor beta chains from one sample sequenced in a study of Tregs in tolerant kidney transplant recipients (dated by TCRdb to between 2018 and 2021). Receptors were amplified or captured by the immunoSEQ multiplex PCR assay. Here the immuneACCESS table is served through TCRdb, limited to in-frame sequences with V and J called. Missing clones are a known gap in these copies; in checked studies unresolved V genes cover under half, and the rest lacks a known reason. The sample data list more than 4,000 clones, and roughly 42% of these were observed just once. 5.5% to 7% of the sample goes to the ten largest clones. Which antigens these TCRs recognize remains unknown. Sequencing was performed on CD8+ T cells from blood cultured with allogeneic cells. The receptors shown here come from a human donor in good health.

This clone was seen once. CDR3: CASSLGKISNEQFF. The CDR3, as DNA: TGTGCCAGCAGTCTCGGAAAGATATCGAATGAGCAGTTCTTC. J is TRBJ2-1 and V is TRBV6-5; the D is unclear. Germline V gene lookup returns CDR1 MNHEY and CDR2 SVGAGI. V was shortened by 5 bases and J by 7 bases, with 15 bases between the two germline ends. The CDR3 loop spans 14 amino acids.

In this sample, this clone is medium-sized (0.01 to 0.1%). This chain joins TRBV11-3 and TRBJ2-3, with D maybe TRBD1 (6 bases). Germline V gives CDR1 SGHNT, CDR2 YENEEA. V shed 5 bases and J shed 7 bases, with 22 bases lying between them. The CDR3 covers 16 residues. CDR3 sequence reads: CASSPNSGTQQYTQYF. The DNA for the CDR3 is TGTGCCAGCAGCCCTAACTCCGGGACACAACAATATACGCAGTATTTT.

The gene calls are TRBV7-2 and TRBJ1-2; 8 bases agree with TRBD1. The CDR3 length is 17 residues. The germline V gene has CDR1 SGHTA and CDR2 FQGNSA. V lost 1 base to trimming and J lost 0 bases; unmatched junction nucleotides: 7. The CDR3 loop is CASSLDPGQATNYGYTF. The DNA of the CDR3 is TGTGCCAGCAGCTTAGATCCGGGACAGGCAACTAACTATGGCTACACCTTC.

The chain couples TRBV11-2 to TRBJ1-6; no reliable D call. The CDR3 has 17 amino acids. The germline gives CDR1 SGHAT, CDR2 FQNNGV. V was shortened by 2 bases and J by 1 base, with 12 bases between the two germline ends. The CDR3 here is CASSLLPQPSYNSPLHF. The CDR3 nucleotides read TGTGCCAGCAGCTTACTTCCCCAACCTTCCTATAATTCACCCCTCCACTTT.

The chain employs TRBV13 and TRBJ2-3; D unclear. Trimming stripped 3 bases from V and 3 bases from J, with 7 bases between. The CDR3 is 13 amino acids. The germline V gene has CDR1 PRHDT and CDR2 FYEKMQ (reference sequence). The CDR3 loop reads CASSLGTTDTQYF. The DNA of the CDR3 is TGTGCCAGCAGCTTGGGCACAACAGATACGCAGTATTTT.

The chain couples TRBV5-4 to TRBJ2-3, with a weak D call TRBD2 (7 bases). Germline V CDR1 and CDR2: SGHNT, YYREEE (reference sequence). Trimming removed 2 bases from V and 2 bases from J, with 15 bases in between. CDR3 length: 16 residues. CDR3 sequence: CASSFPLGGATDTQYF. The CDR3 bases are TGTGCCAGCAGCTTCCCCCTGGGGGGGGCCACAGATACGCAGTATTTT.

This clone is a singleton in its sample. The gene calls are TRBV7-2 and TRBJ1-2; 7 positions match TRBD1. CDR1 is SGHTA and CDR2 is FQGNSA in the germline V gene. The CDR3 has 14 amino acids. V lost 6 bases, J lost 4 bases, and 8 bases stayed unmatched. CDR3 coding DNA: TGTGCCAGCAGGCCAGGGGGGGTCGGCTATGGCTACACCTTC. As protein: CASRPGGVGYGYTF.

This clone was observed a few times. The rearrangement uses TRBV11-2 and TRBJ2-7; D gene ambiguous. Looked up from germline, CDR1 is SGHAT and CDR2 is FQNNGV. The CDR3 covers 10 residues. V was clipped by 2 bases and J by 6 bases, with 2 bases between them. In DNA form, the CDR3 reads TGTGCCAGCAGCTTACTCGAGCAGTACTTC. Its translation: CASSLLEQYF.

This clone has a handful of counts. The chain recombines TRBV11-2 with TRBJ2-2, with TRBD2 identical over 7 bases. Germline loops: CDR1 SGHAT, CDR2 FQNNGV. Unmatched junction bases numbered 11, after V lost 5 bases and J lost 2 bases. This CDR3 comprises 17 residues. CDR3 coding DNA: TGTGCCAGCAGCGAGTCGTCCGCGGGAGTAAACACCGGGGAGCTGTTTTTT. Encoded protein: CASSESSAGVNTGELFF.

This clone was seen only a few times. The chain uses TRBV6-5 and TRBJ1-5; possibly TRBD1 for D (5 bases). The CDR3 spans 14 residues. V was shortened by 3 bases and J by 3 bases, with 9 bases between the two germline ends. Looked up from germline, CDR1 is MNHEY and CDR2 is SVGAGI. The CDR3 protein is CASSYEGANQPQHF. The CDR3 DNA sequence: TGTGCCAGCAGTTATGAAGGGGCCAATCAGCCCCAGCATTTT.

In its sample, this clone was seen a few times. This chain's CDR3 is CASSRDRIATNEKLFF. The CDR3 DNA sequence: TGTGCCAGCAGTCGGGACAGGATTGCAACTAATGAAAAACTGTTTTTT. The chain joins TRBV4-2 to TRBJ1-4; 8 nucleotides line up with TRBD1. The CDR3 runs to 16 residues. Germline loops: CDR1 LGHNA, CDR2 YNFKEQ. Unmatched junction bases numbered 6, after V lost 6 bases and J lost 0 bases.

This clone was seen a few times. V usage is TRBV6-5 and J usage is TRBJ2-3; 8 bases match TRBD2. The germline V gene has CDR1 MNHEY and CDR2 SVGAGI. The CDR3 is 15 amino acids. V dropped 2 bases and J dropped 4; count of bases not matched to a gene: 5. CDR3 nucleotide sequence: TGTGCCAGCAGTTACACCCCCGGGGGGGCAGATACGCAGTATTTT. This gives the protein CASSYTPGGADTQYF.

This clone is labeled large (0.1 to 1%). CDR3: CASSLSDIRGGELFF. The DNA for the CDR3 is TGTGCCAGCAGCTTATCTGACATCCGTGGCGGGGAGCTGTTTTTT. The chain has TRBV7-9 and TRBJ2-2; D not certain. CDR1 and CDR2 (germline): SEHNR, FQNEAQ (reference sequence). The V gene lost 2 bases and the J gene lost 7 bases, with 14 bases spanning the gap. This CDR3 has 15 residues.

This clone is judged medium-sized (0.01 to 0.1%). V gene TRBV27 combines with J gene TRBJ2-5; D ambiguous. The ends were cut back, 1 base at V and 2 bases at J, with 5 bases in the middle. The CDR3 is made up of 13 amino acids. Germline assignment: CDR1 MNHEY and CDR2 SMNVEV (reference sequence). This CDR3 reads CASSLYSQETQYF. The DNA of the CDR3 is TGTGCCAGCAGTTTATACAGTCAAGAGACCCAGTACTTC.

The chain uses TRBV5-6 and TRBJ2-7; 7 bases line up with TRBD2. The CDR3 has 12 amino acids. V trimming: 4 bases; J trimming: 6 bases; junction bases outside the gene matches: 4. Germline CDR1 reads SGHDT; CDR2 reads YYEEEE. This CDR3 reads CASSPGGSEQYF. The CDR3 coding sequence is TGTGCCAGCAGCCCCGGGGGGAGCGAGCAGTACTTC.

This clone was observed a handful of times. This chain links TRBV4-2 with TRBJ1-5, with 10 bases that match TRBD1. The length of the CDR3 is 17 residues. In germline, CDR1 is LGHNA, CDR2 YNFKEQ. Trimming at V came to 0 bases and at J to 11 bases, leaving 13 bases not matched to a gene. This CDR3 is CASSQEVRTGGGSAQHF. The CDR3 DNA reads TGTGCCAGCAGCCAAGAGGTACGGACAGGGGGAGGGTCAGCCCAGCATTTT.

This sequence joins TRBV5-6 and TRBJ2-2; D gene unclear. This CDR3 has 13 residues. Germline CDR1 is SGHDT and CDR2 is YYEEEE. Trimming removed 4 bases at V and 1 base at J, with 5 bases between. In DNA form, the CDR3 reads TGTGCCAGCAGCACCGGGAACACCGGGGAGCTGTTTTTT. It yields the protein CASSTGNTGELFF.

This clone is classed as medium-sized (0.01 to 0.1%). The chain couples TRBV6-5 to TRBJ2-2, with 12 bases matching TRBD2. CDR1 and CDR2 (germline): MNHEY, SVGAGI. The CDR3 loop spans 16 amino acids. The junction had 3 bases not matched to a gene; V was cut back by 1 base and J by 6 bases. The CDR3: CASSYFSSGGAGELFF. CDR3 nucleotide sequence: TGTGCCAGCAGTTACTTTTCTAGCGGGGGGGCCGGGGAGCTGTTTTTT.

CDR3 protein: CASSQDRDRGTDTQYF. For the CDR3, the DNA is TGCGCCAGCAGCCAAGACCGGGACAGAGGAACAGATACGCAGTATTTT. The chain carries TRBV4-3 and TRBJ2-3, with 7 bases identical to TRBD1. There are 16 residues in the CDR3. Germline V gene data show CDR1 as LGHNA and CDR2 as YSLEER. The J segment lost 3 bases and the V segment lost 0 bases, leaving 6 bases of the junction unmatched.

This chain joins TRBV4-3 and TRBJ2-7; D is ambiguous. The CDR3 totals 15 residues. V was shortened by 0 bases and J by 2 bases, with 11 bases between the two germline ends. Germline assignment: CDR1 LGHNA and CDR2 YSLEER. CDR3 coding DNA: TGCGCCAGCAGCCAAGATGATGCGGAGCCCTACGAGCAGTACTTC. It is translated as CASSQDDAEPYEQYF.

The V gene is TRBV4-1, the J gene TRBJ2-1; D not resolved. Deletions cut 1 base from V and 6 bases from J, with 10 bases between. The CDR3 sequence is 14 residues long. Germline V gene data show CDR1 as MGHRA and CDR2 as YSYEKL. The CDR3 nucleotides read TGCGCCAGCAGCCAAGGGTGGGGTTTCAATGAGCAGTTCTTC. Translating gives CASSQGWGFNEQFF.

This clone was seen a single time. V usage is TRBV5-8 and J usage is TRBJ1-1; no clear D gene. The V end was cut by 2 bases, the J end by 2 bases, with 1 base between. The CDR3 contains 11 residues. The germline CDR1 and CDR2 sequences are SGHTS and YDEGEE. CDR3 nucleotide sequence: TGTGCCAGCAGCTTCAACACTGAAGCTTTCTTT. It specifies CASSFNTEAFF. Supplemented by reference TRBV5-8 and TRBJ1-1, the full variable domain reads EAGVTQSPTHLIKTRGQQATLRCSPISGHTSVYWYQQALGLGLQFLLWYDEGEERNRGNFPPRFSGRQFPNYSSELNVNALELEDSALYLCASSFNTEAFFGQGTRLTVV.

This clone occurred a few times. The chain joins TRBV27 to TRBJ2-3; possible D gene TRBD2, 5 bases. This CDR3 has 13 amino acids. Trimming stripped 3 bases from V and 5 bases from J, with 9 bases between. CDR1 is MNHEY and CDR2 is SMNVEV in the germline V gene (reference sequence). This CDR3 reads CASSFNAGDTQYF. The CDR3 coding sequence is TGTGCCAGCAGTTTTAATGCGGGAGATACGCAGTATTTT.